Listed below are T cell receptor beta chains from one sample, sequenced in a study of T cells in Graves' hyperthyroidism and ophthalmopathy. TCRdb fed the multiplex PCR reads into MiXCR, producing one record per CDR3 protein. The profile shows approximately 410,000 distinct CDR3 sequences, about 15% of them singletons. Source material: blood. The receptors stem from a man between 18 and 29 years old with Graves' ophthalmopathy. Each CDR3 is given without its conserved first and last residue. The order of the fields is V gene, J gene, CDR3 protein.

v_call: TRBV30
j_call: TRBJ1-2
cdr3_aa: AWGSGTHGYT

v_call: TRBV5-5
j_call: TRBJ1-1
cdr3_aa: ASSAGLWNTEAF

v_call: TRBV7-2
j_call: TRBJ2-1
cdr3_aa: ASSLRLNEQF

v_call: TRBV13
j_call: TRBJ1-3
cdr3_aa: ASSLGPIGNTMY

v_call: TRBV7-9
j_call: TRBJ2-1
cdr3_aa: ASSFVSGRREF

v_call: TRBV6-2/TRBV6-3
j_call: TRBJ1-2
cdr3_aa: ASSHTERGYGYT

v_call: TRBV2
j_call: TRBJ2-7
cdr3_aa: ASRMGQSSYEQY

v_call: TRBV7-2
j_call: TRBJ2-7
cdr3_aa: ASSSLAGGPDYEQY

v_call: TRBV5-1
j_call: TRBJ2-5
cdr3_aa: ASSLGSGYQETQY

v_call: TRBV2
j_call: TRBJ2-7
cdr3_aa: ARGAGAYEQY

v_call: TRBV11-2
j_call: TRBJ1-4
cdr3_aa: ATTGVGEKLF

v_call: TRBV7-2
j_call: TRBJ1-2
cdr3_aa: ASSLGVYGYT

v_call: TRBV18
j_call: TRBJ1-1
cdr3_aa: ASSLNSGVNTEAF

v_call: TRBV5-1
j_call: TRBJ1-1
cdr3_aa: ASSSQQGGGEAF

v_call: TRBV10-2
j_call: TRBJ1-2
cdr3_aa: ASSRIGQGLGYT

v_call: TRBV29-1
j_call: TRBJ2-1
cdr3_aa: SVKGGGEASYNEQF

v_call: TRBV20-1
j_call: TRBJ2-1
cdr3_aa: SARIGTEIYNEQF

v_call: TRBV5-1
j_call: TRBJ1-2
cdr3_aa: ASSLDTGSPYGYT

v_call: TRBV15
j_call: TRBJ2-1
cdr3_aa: ATSRDGASGRTNEQF

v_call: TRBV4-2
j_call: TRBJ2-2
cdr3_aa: ASSQVKMYTGELF

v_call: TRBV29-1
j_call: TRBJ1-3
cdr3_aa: SVTGQGSGNTIY

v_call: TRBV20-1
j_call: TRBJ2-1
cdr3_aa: SAGTYRGGNEQF

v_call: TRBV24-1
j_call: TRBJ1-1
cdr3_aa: ATSDPDRGTF

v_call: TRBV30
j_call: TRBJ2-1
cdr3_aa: ASTQREPYEQF

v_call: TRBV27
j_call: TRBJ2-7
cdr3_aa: ASSFVAGGYEQY

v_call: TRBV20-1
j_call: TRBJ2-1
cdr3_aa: SAEPTTRRDEQF

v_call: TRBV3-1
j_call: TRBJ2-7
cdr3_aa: ASSQDQGATLAYEQY

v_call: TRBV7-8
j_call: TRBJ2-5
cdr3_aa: ASKRGGQGAIGRLETQY

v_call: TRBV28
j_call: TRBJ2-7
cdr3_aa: ASSFLAGARSGGDSYEQY

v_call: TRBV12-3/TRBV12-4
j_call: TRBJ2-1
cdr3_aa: ASSFGGFNEQF

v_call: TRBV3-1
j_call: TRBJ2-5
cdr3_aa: ASSQPGETQY

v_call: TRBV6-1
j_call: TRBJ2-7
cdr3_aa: ASSPQVGEQY

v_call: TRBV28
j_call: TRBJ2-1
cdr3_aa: ASSLRGVTYNEQF

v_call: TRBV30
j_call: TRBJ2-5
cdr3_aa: AWSFRGETQY

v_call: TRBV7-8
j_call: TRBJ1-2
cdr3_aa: ASSLAIRNYGYT

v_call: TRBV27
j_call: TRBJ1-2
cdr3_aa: ASSFGTGYGYT

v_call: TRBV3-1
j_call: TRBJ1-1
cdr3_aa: ASSSRQGVGTEAF

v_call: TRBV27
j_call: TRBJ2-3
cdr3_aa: ASSPRTPPDTQY

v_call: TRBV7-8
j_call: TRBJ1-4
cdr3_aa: ASSLFIGATNEKLF

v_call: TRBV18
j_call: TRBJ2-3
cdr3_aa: ASSPLNAGGSDTQY

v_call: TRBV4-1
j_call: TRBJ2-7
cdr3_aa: ASSRTWGVSYEQY

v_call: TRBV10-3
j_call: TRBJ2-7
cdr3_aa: AISESSHEQY

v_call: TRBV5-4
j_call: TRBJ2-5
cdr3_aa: ASSLRDFETQY

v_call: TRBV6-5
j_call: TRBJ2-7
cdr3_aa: ASSYSPDRGPNEQY

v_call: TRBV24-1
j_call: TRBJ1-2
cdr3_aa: ATSDRDSQGYA

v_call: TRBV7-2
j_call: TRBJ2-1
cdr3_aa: ASSWTENEQF

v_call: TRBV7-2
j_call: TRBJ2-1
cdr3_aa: ASSFSGRSNEQF

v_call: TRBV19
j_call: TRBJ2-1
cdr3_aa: ASSIGPTNEQF

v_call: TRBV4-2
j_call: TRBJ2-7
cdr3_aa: ASSQGRSYEQY

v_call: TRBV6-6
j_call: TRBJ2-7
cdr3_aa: ASSYSSEAYEQY

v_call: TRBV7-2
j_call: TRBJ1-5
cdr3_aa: ASSVQNHQPQH

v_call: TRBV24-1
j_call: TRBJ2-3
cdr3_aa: ATSVPGTGATDTQY

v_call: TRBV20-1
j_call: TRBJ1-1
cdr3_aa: SALRAYTEAF

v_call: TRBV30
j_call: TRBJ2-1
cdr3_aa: AWSVLAPPEQF

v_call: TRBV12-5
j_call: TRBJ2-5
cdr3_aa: ASGDRPGAQY

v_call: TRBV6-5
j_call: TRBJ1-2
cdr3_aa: ASSSDSRYT

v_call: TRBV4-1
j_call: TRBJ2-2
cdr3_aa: ASSQDFAGPNTGELF

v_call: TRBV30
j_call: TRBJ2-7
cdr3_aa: AWSDGIASYEQY

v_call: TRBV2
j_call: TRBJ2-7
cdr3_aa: ASSATGTGEDYEQY

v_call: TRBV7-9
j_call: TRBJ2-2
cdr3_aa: ASSSESHRVGELF